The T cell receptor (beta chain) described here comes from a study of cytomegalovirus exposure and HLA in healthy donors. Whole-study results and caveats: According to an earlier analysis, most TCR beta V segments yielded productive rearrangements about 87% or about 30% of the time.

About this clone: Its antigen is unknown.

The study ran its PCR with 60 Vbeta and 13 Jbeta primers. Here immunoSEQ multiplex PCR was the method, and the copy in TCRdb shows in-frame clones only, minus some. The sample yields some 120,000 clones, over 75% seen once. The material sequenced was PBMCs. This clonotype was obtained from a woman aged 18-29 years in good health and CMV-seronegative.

In DNA, the CDR3 is TGTGCCAGCAGCTTGGGGGGTGGAGGCAGCTACGAGCAGTACTTC. It yields the protein CASSLGGGGSYEQYF. The chain uses TRBV5-4 and TRBJ2-7; maybe TRBD2 (5 bases). Trimming left V 0 bases short and J 3 bases short, with 13 bases between. The CDR3 covers 15 residues. Germline CDR1 is SGHNT and CDR2 is YYREEE (reference sequence).